The 18 T cell receptor beta chains below all came from one sample that was sequenced in a study of STAT5B mutations in CD4+ large granular lymphocyte leukemia (dated by TCRdb to between 2021 and 2024). The library relied on the immunoSEQ multiplex PCR assay. TCRdb stores this immuneACCESS table with in-frame sequences only. Part of the clones is absent; in the studies checked, under half of the shortfall reflects unresolved V genes, and no reason is known for the rest. This sample comprises some 21,000 clones, 79% of them detected only once. The ten largest clones capture around 0.4% of the sample. Material for sequencing was CD4+ T cells from blood buffy coats. The receptors here all came from a human donor in good health.

The chain is built from TRBV7-9 and TRBJ1-1; no clear D. Germline CDR1 and CDR2: SEHNR and FQNEAQ (reference sequence). Trimming removed 0 bases at V and 1 base at J, with 9 bases between. The CDR3 is made up of 15 amino acids. The CDR3 here is CASSLAPNKNTEAFF. The CDR3 DNA reads TGTGCCAGCAGCTTAGCCCCGAATAAGAACACTGAAGCTTTCTTT.

The rearrangement uses TRBV30 and TRBJ2-1; either TRBD1 or TRBD2 may fit D (5 bases each). There are 14 residues in the CDR3. Trimming took off 7 bases at V and 4 bases at J, with 17 bases between the two ends. Germline loops: CDR1 GTSNPN, CDR2 SVGIG (reference sequence). The CDR3 DNA is TGTGCCTTTGAACAGGACTTGGCTTACAATGAGCAGTTCTTC. This encodes CAFEQDLAYNEQFF.

The V and J genes are TRBV27 and TRBJ2-7, with 9 bases that match TRBD1. V gave up 4 bases and J gave up 3 bases; unmatched junction bases: 7. Germline loops: CDR1 MNHEY, CDR2 SMNVEV (reference sequence). The CDR3 is 15 residues long. In DNA form, the CDR3 reads TGTGCCAGCAGTTCCCTCGGACAGGGGAACTACGAGCAGTACTTC. It specifies CASSSLGQGNYEQYF.

The J gene is TRBJ2-1, the V gene TRBV2, with D maybe TRBD1 (7 bases). The CDR3 has 16 residues. Trimming stripped 2 bases from V and 7 bases from J, with 18 bases between. Germline values: CDR1 SNHLY, CDR2 FYNNEI. The CDR3 protein is CASSESRGAGWNEQFF. In nucleotides, the CDR3 is TGTGCCAGCAGTGAATCCAGGGGGGCGGGTTGGAATGAGCAGTTCTTC.

The V gene is TRBV5-1, the J gene TRBJ2-7; D is unclear. The V end lost 4 bases, the J end lost 2 bases, and 16 bases lay between the germline ends. Germline V gene sequence: CDR1 SGHRS, CDR2 YFSETQ. This CDR3 contains 15 residues. CDR3 sequence reads: CASSQASGITYEQYF. Written as DNA, the CDR3 is TGCGCCAGCAGCCAGGCTTCCGGTATAACCTACGAGCAGTACTTC.

The V call is TRBV10-2, the J call TRBJ2-6; D is possibly TRBD2 (7 bases). Germline V CDR1 and CDR2: WSHSY, SAAADI. Trimming took off 4 bases at V and 4 bases at J, with 14 bases between the two ends. This CDR3 has 16 residues. The CDR3 nucleotides are TGCGCCAGCAGTGGGGAGGGGGGCTCCGGGGCCAACGTCCTGACTTTC. It translates to CASSGEGGSGANVLTF.

The V call is TRBV6-1, the J call TRBJ1-2; no clear D. CDR3 length: 15 amino acids. CDR1 and CDR2 (germline): MNHNS, SASEGT. The germline V and J ends were trimmed by 1 base and 5 bases, with 14 bases remaining between them. The CDR3 reads CASSEGRRSGYGYTF. The CDR3, as DNA: TGTGCCAGCAGTGAAGGTCGGCGAAGTGGATATGGCTACACCTTC.

Comment on this clone: Relative to the germline gene, one junction end is altered; a read error may explain this. The chain joins TRBV11-3 to TRBJ2-7, with unresolved D. The CDR3 sequence is 14 residues long. In germline, CDR1 is SGHNT, CDR2 YENEEA. For the CDR3, the DNA is TGTGCCAGCAGCTTAGAATCAGGTGTTGGCACTTCGGGCTTC. This gives the protein CASSLESGVGTSGF.

The V and J genes are TRBV30 and TRBJ2-1; maybe TRBD2 (6 bases). The CDR3 is made up of 13 amino acids. V lost 1 base to trimming and J lost 9 bases, with 13 bases between them. The germline gives CDR1 GTSNPN, CDR2 SVGIG (reference sequence). The CDR3 nucleotides are TGTGCCTGGAGTGGCTCGGGAGCCGGTGAGCAGTTCTTC. Protein sequence: CAWSGSGAGEQFF.

This clone has just one count. The chain combines TRBV9 with TRBJ2-1, with 11 bases lining up with TRBD2. After removal of 0 bases from V and 6 bases from J, the junction contained 2 bases not matched to a gene. This CDR3 has 15 amino acids. The V gene's germline CDR1 is SGDLS and CDR2 YYNGEE. The CDR3 here is CASSVEGLAVNEQFF. CDR3 in DNA: TGTGCCAGCAGCGTAGAGGGACTAGCGGTCAATGAGCAGTTCTTC.

This clone was found once. This rearrangement joins TRBV10-3 to TRBJ1-3; D remains ambiguous. Germline V gives CDR1 ENHRY, CDR2 SYGVKD. The length of the CDR3 is 13 residues. Trimming shortened V by 7 bases and J by 0 bases, and 7 bases separated the two germline ends. Here the CDR3 DNA reads TGTGCCATCAATCCCGGCTCTGGAAACACCATATATTTT. Protein sequence: CAINPGSGNTIYF.

J is TRBJ2-7 and V is TRBV4-1, with no clear D. This CDR3 has 18 residues. Germline V CDR1 and CDR2: MGHRA, YSYEKL. Deletions cut 0 bases from V and 0 bases from J, with 18 bases between. The CDR3 sequence: CASSQDPWTSELSYEQYF. DNA for the CDR3: TGCGCCAGCAGCCAAGATCCTTGGACGTCGGAACTCTCCTACGAGCAGTACTTC.

The chain has TRBV6-4 and TRBJ2-1, with TRBD2 identical over 9 bases. This CDR3 has 14 amino acids. Trimming cost V 5 bases and J 6 bases; bases outside gene matches: 5. Germline CDR1 and CDR2: MRHNA and SNTAGT. CDR3 loop: CASSLLAGPNEQFF. CDR3 nucleotide sequence: TGTGCCAGCAGTCTTCTAGCGGGGCCCAATGAGCAGTTCTTC.

The genes are TRBV5-1 and TRBJ1-3; no firm D call. The CDR3 runs to 16 residues. CDR1 and CDR2 from the germline V gene are SGHRS and YFSETQ. V was clipped by 0 bases and J by 1 base, with 11 bases between them. This chain's CDR3 is CASSLAGFQSGNTIYF. The CDR3 DNA reads as TGCGCCAGCAGCTTGGCAGGATTTCAGTCTGGAAACACCATATATTTT.

This chain's CDR3 is CASSFSLAGVGEQYF. The CDR3 DNA sequence: TGTGCCAGCAGCTTTTCACTAGCGGGAGTTGGCGAGCAGTACTTC. The rearrangement joins TRBV13 to TRBJ2-7; 11 bases are shared with TRBD2. With V trimmed by 3 bases and J by 6 bases, 7 bases remained unmatched. The germline CDR1 and CDR2 sequences are PRHDT and FYEKMQ (reference sequence). CDR3 length: 15 amino acids. The full variable domain, its missing parts supplied by reference TRBV13 and TRBJ2-7, is AAGVIQSPRHLIKEKRETATLKCYPIPRHDTVYWYQQGPGQDPQFLISFYEKMQSDKGSIPDRFSAQQFSDYHSELNMSSLELGDSALYFCASSFSLAGVGEQYFGPGTRLTVT.

CDR3 nucleotides: TGTGCCAGCTCTCTCGGCCCCGGGGACACTGAAGCTTTCTTT. It specifies CASSLGPGDTEAFF. The chain carries TRBV18 and TRBJ1-1; D gene uncertain. Germline CDR1 and CDR2: KGHSH and LQKENI. This CDR3 spans 14 amino acids. V was cut by 6 bases and J by 3 bases, with 14 bases left in between.

The chain carries TRBV4-2 and TRBJ1-4; D is unresolved. This CDR3 spans 17 amino acids. Germline CDR1 is LGHNA and CDR2 is YNFKEQ. The V end lost 2 bases, the J end lost 3 bases, and 16 bases lay between the germline ends. CDR3 sequence: CASSQTTQRNANEKLFF. The CDR3 DNA is TGTGCCAGCAGCCAAACAACCCAGAGGAACGCTAATGAAAAACTGTTTTTT.

The chain uses TRBV6-5 and TRBJ1-1; the match to TRBD1 covers 7 bases. V gave up 5 bases and J gave up 10 bases; unmatched junction bases: 10. The CDR3 is 13 residues long. Germline V lookup: CDR1 MNHEY, CDR2 SVGAGI. For the CDR3, the DNA is TGTGCCAGCAGTGAACAGACAGGGCTAGGAGCTTTCTTT. This encodes CASSEQTGLGAFF.